This TCR beta chain originates from a study of OX40 agonist ivuxolimab in advanced cancers. Broader study findings: Expanded clones belonging to CD8+ T cells outnumbered, on average, those of CD4+.

Worth noting for this clone: The antigen is undetermined. Other nucleotide sequences in the sample specify the same CDR3.

Using immunoSEQ multiplex PCR, the repertoire was profiled, and TCRdb retains in-frame clones only, with some absent. The table has 70,000 to 85,000 clones, 90% seen once; the top ten hold less than 0.75%. The receptor comes from an adult with an advanced solid tumor such as melanoma, head and neck, liver or kidney cancer. The source was CD4+ or CD8+ T cells sorted from blood, collected in a trial of the OX40 agonist ivuxolimab.

The CDR3 DNA reads as TGTGCCAGCTCACCAGGGACAGGGGACACTGAAGCTTTCTTT. Translating it yields CASSPGTGDTEAFF. The chain has TRBV18 and TRBJ1-1; 10 bases align to TRBD1. This CDR3 has 14 residues. V dropped 2 bases and J dropped 3; count of bases not matched to a gene: 0. Germline-derived CDR1 and CDR2 are KGHSH and LQKENI. Using reference TRBV18 and TRBJ1-1 for the parts outside the CDR3, the full variable domain is NAGVMQNPRHLVRRRGQEARLRCSPMKGHSHVYWYRQLPEEGLKFMVYLQKENIIDESGMPKERFSAEFPKEGPSILRIQQVVRGDSAAYFCASSPGTGDTEAFFGQGTRLTVV.